This TCR beta chain was sequenced for a study of regulatory T cells in long-lasting Graves disease. Time point given: persistent/refractory GD, antithyroid drugs over 5 years with positive TRAb. After RNA was extracted from PBMCs, the TCR library was made from it. The source of the patients was an endocrinology department in Xi'an, China. Unmatched junction bases numbered 4, after V lost 5 bases and J lost 3 bases. Looked up from germline, CDR1 is SGHTA and CDR2 is FQGNSA. This CDR3 is 14 amino acids long. This clonotype was seen repeatedly, ten times or more. The antigen remains undetermined. Broader study findings: Whereas new patients shared some 990 public clonotypes, persistent patients shared more, at some 2,700.

Building the TCR beta libraries relied on iRepertoire HTBI primers, and CDR3 regions underwent Arm-PCR. From the multiplex PCR reads, TCRdb called clonotypes with MiXCR, one entry per CDR3 protein. The sample includes roughly 430,000 distinct CDR3 sequences, roughly 23% of them seen just once. The clonotype originates from a female donor with Graves disease. This chain connects TRBV7-2 to TRBJ2-7; TRBD2 matches at 10 bases. This specimen consisted of peripheral blood mononuclear cells (PBMCs), obtained when the disease was refractory, from a patient treated with antithyroid drugs. The CDR3 DNA follows: TGTGCCAGCAGCCGGACTAGCGGAATCTACGAGCAGTACTTC. Its protein product is CASSRTSGIYEQYF.